The present T cell receptor beta chain was sequenced within a study of blood T cell repertoires in COVID-19. Losses at the gene ends were 5 bases for V and 0 bases for J; bases not matched to a gene: 10. This CDR3 spans 17 amino acids. Looked up from germline, CDR1 is MNHNY and CDR2 is SVGAGI (reference sequence). The table came from immunoSEQ multiplex PCR; TCRdb's copy has only in-frame clones and leaves some out. The sample carries 150,000 to 200,000 clones, about 84% recorded once. This chain joins TRBV6-6 and TRBJ2-1; 7 positions match TRBD1. This clonotype was obtained from a young woman with acute or convalescent COVID-19. Sequencing used peripheral blood. CDR3 sequence reads: CASSRDRLTNSYNEQFF. The CDR3 region has the DNA TGTGCCAGCAGTCGGGACAGACTTACCAACTCCTACAATGAGCAGTTCTTC.